Each of the 8 T cell receptor beta chains below was sequenced from the same sample in a study of cytomegalovirus exposure and HLA in healthy donors. Primers for the PCR totalled 60 Vbeta and 13 Jbeta. Clones were sequenced by immunoSEQ multiplex PCR, and TCRdb holds only the in-frame ones, with some missing. Seen in this sample are approximately 80,000 clones; the ten most common clones hold around 1.2%. Material for sequencing was PBMCs. These receptors came from a woman in her thirties in good health and CMV-seronegative.

The genes are TRBV30 and TRBJ2-5; D not resolved. The end of the DNA fits TRBJ2-7 better, so the J call may be wrong. The germline CDR1 and CDR2 sequences are GTSNPN and SVGIG (reference sequence). The CDR3 length is 11 residues. CDR3 in amino acids: CAWSGAYEQYF. CDR3 DNA sequence: TGTGCCTGGAGTGGTGCCTACGAGCAGTACTTC.

The chain links TRBV5-1 to TRBJ2-5, with TRBD2 matching 10 bases. Germline CDR1 and CDR2: SGHRS and YFSETQ. The CDR3 totals 15 residues. J gave up 2 bases and V 4 bases, and 5 bases lay outside the gene matches. For the CDR3, the DNA is TGCGCCAGCAGCCGCGGACTAGCGGAGCAAGAGACCCAGTACTTC. Residues: CASSRGLAEQETQYF.

The rearrangement uses TRBV30 and TRBJ2-1; the D gene is possibly TRBD2 (6 bases). Trimming removed 3 bases from V and 5 bases from J, with 32 bases in between. Germline CDR1 GTSNPN, CDR2 SVGIG (reference sequence). The CDR3 is 20 residues long. The CDR3 DNA sequence: TGTGCCTGGAGCCGAGGCCAAAATTCTCCGGGTACTAGCACCCACAATGAGCAGTTCTTC. Its translation: CAWSRGQNSPGTSTHNEQFF. The full variable domain, completed using reference TRBV30 and TRBJ2-1, is SQTIHQWPATLVQPVGSPLSLECTVEGTSNPNLYWYRQAAGRGLQLLFYSVGIGQISSEVPQNLSASRPQDRQFILSSKKLLLSDSGFYLCAWSRGQNSPGTSTHNEQFFGPGTRLTVL.

The genes are TRBV7-8 and TRBJ1-2, with TRBD1 matching 7 bases. V gave up 1 base and J gave up 2 bases; unmatched junction bases: 4. Germline V gene lookup returns CDR1 SGHVS and CDR2 FQNEAQ. The CDR3 is 15 amino acids. The CDR3 loop reads CASSLGQGANYGYTF. Here the CDR3 DNA reads TGTGCCAGCAGCTTAGGACAGGGTGCGAACTATGGCTACACCTTC.

The V gene is TRBV6-1, the J gene TRBJ2-1, with 9 nucleotides matching TRBD2. The CDR3 has 15 residues. Per the germline V gene, CDR1 is MNHNS and CDR2 is SASEGT. The V and J ends lost 4 bases and 10 bases, in that order; junction bases with no gene match: 11. The CDR3 DNA follows: TGTGCCAGCAGTGTAAGTAGCGGGAGTTTGAGGGAGCAGTTCTTC. Translation: CASSVSSGSLREQFF.

This chain joins TRBV2 and TRBJ2-5; 7 nucleotides align to TRBD2. The germline gives CDR1 SNHLY, CDR2 FYNNEI. The CDR3 length is 15 residues. Trimming at V came to 7 bases and at J to 2 bases, leaving 10 bases not matched to a gene. Here the CDR3 DNA reads TGTGCCAGCACTTCCAGTAGCGGGTGGCAAGAGACCCAGTACTTC. Translated, it gives CASTSSSGWQETQYF.

The CDR3 reads CASSFSNQPQHF. The CDR3 nucleotides are TGTGCCAGCAGCTTCTCCAATCAGCCCCAGCATTTT. The chain uses TRBV5-8 and TRBJ1-5; the D is unclear. The CDR3 has 12 amino acids. Per the germline V gene, CDR1 is SGHTS and CDR2 is YDEGEE. Trimming removed 2 bases at V and 3 bases at J, with 3 bases between.

The chain has TRBV30 and TRBJ1-4, with a tentative D call TRBD1 (6 bases). CDR1 and CDR2 (germline): GTSNPN, SVGIG (reference sequence). V was cut by 2 bases and J by 4 bases, with 14 bases left in between. The CDR3 spans 15 residues. CDR3 residues: CAWSRGGAGNEKLFF. CDR3 bases: TGTGCCTGGAGTAGGGGGGGCGCGGGTAATGAAAAACTGTTTTTT.